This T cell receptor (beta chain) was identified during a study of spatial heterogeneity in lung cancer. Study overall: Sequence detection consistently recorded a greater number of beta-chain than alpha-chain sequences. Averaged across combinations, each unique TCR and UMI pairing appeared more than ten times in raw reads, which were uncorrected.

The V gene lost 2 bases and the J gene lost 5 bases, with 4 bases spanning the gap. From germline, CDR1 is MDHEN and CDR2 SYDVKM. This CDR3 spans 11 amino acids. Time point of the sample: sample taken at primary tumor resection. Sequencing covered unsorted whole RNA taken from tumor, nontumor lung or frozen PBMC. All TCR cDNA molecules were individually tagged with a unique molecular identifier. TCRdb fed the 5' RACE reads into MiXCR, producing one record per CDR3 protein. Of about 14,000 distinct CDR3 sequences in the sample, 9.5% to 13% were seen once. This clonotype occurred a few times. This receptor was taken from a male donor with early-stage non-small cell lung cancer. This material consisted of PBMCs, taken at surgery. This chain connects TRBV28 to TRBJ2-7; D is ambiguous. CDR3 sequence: CASSLRDEQYF. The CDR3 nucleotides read TGTGCCAGCAGTTTAAGGGACGAGCAGTACTTC.